These T cell receptor beta chains were read from a single sample in a study of tumor-infiltrating lymphocytes in primary liver carcinoma. Each CDR3 protein is one row after TCRdb ran MiXCR on the multiplex PCR reads. The sample lists about 99,000 distinct CDR3 sequences, around two thirds occurring once. The material sequenced was liver tumor tissue from sampling region 5. The receptors come from a woman aged 60-75 years with primary liver carcinoma and hepatitis B virus infection. The CDR3 runs from the conserved cysteine through the conserved F or W. Fields, in order: J gene, clone size, D gene, V gene, CDR3 DNA, CDR3 protein. A D gene is named only where the DNA matches it firmly. Only some rows state a clone size, as once, few, many or a class for expanded clones.

TRBJ1-1,-,-,TRBV5-1,TGCGCCGGCAGCGTAGCGGGACTCTCGAACACTGAAGCTTTCTTT,CAGSVAGLSNTEAFF
TRBJ2-3,once,TRBD2,TRBV28,TGTGCCAGCAGTTTAGGCGGGAGAGTCACAGATACGCGGTATTTT,CASSLGGRVTDTRYF
TRBJ2-1,many,-,TRBV29-1,TGCAGCGTTGTACCCCAATACAATGAGCAGTTCTTC,CSVVPQYNEQFF
TRBJ2-4,-,-,TRBV2,TGTGCCAGCGGTGAAGGCGGCGGGATGACTATGAACATTCAGTACTTC,CASGEGGGMTMNIQYF
TRBJ2-7,once,TRBD1,TRBV11-3,TGTGCCAGGAGCTTAGGGACAGGGGGTTCCCTCGAGCAATACTTC,CARSLGTGGSLEQYF
TRBJ2-3,once,-,TRBV11-2,TGTGCCAGCGGCCTGCGATGGGGGAATACGCAATATTTT,CASGLRWGNTQYF
TRBJ2-1,-,-,TRBV11-3,TGTGCCAGCAGTGCCGGGGGCTACGATGAGCGGTCCTTC,CASSAGGYDERSF
TRBJ1-2,many,TRBD1,TRBV4-1,TGCGCCAGCAGCGCCACAGGACAGGGAGGCTATGGCTACACCTTC,CASSATGQGGYGYTF
TRBJ1-2,-,-,TRBV4-1,TGCACCAACAGCCACACCGGGACACGGAACTATGGCTACACCTTC,CTNSHTGTRNYGYTF
TRBJ2-5,-,-,TRBV11-2,TGTGCCAGCAGCTTAGCCCCGCTACAGACCCGGTACTTC,CASSLAPLQTRYF
TRBJ1-2,many,TRBD1,TRBV7-9,TGTGCCAGCAGCCAACTGACAGGGGGCGCCTATGGCTACACCTTC,CASSQLTGGAYGYTF
TRBJ2-1,-,TRBD2,TRBV28,TGTGCCAGCAGTTTCTCGTCCGGGACTAGTCTGTTCTTC,CASSFSSGTSLFF
TRBJ2-7,-,-,TRBV28,TGTGCCAGCAGCCGCCGGGCGGACGAGCAGTACTTC,CASSRRADEQYF
TRBJ2-3,-,-,TRBV11-3,TGTGCCAGCAGCTTGGAGAACTCACGGACCACAGATAGGCAGTATTTT,CASSLENSRTTDRQYF
TRBJ1-5,-,-,TRBV12-3/TRBV12-4,TGTGCTAGCAGTTTAGATTTCGGGAGCACAGATGCGCAGCATTTT,CASSLDFGSTDAQHF
TRBJ2-7,-,TRBD1,TRBV14,TGTGCCAGCAGCCAAGATGGGGGGACAGGCAGCTACGGGCAGTACTTC,CASSQDGGTGSYGQYF
TRBJ2-1,many,-,TRBV6-5,TGTGCCAGCAGTTATCGGACTACCAGCTCCTACAATGAGCAGTTCTTC,CASSYRTTSSYNEQFF